This passage covers 17 T cell receptor beta chains from one sample sequenced in a study of shared clonotypes between healthy human individuals. Sequencing used immunoSEQ multiplex PCR; TCRdb keeps in-frame clones, though not all of them. The data hold some 2.1 million clones, with roughly 93% observed a single time. Naive CD8 cells were CD45RO-negative, positively selected for CCR7, excluding terminally differentiated effector memory CD45RA+ cells. Sequenced input: naive CD8+ T cells from PBMCs. The receptors were gathered from a man in his late teens or twenties in good health. Some clones in this sample may be carry-over from other donors' samples.

The CDR3 here is CASSMARGKTEAFF. In nucleotides, the CDR3 is TGTGCCAGTAGTATGGCCAGGGGCAAGACTGAAGCTTTCTTT. V gene TRBV19 combines with J gene TRBJ1-1; tentatively, D is TRBD1 (6 bases). The CDR3 covers 14 residues. Between the trimmed V and J ends, which lost 3 bases and 5 bases, there was a span of 13 bases. From germline, CDR1 is LNHDA and CDR2 SQIVND (reference sequence). The full variable domain, rest sourced from reference TRBV19 and TRBJ1-1, is DGGITQSPKYLFRKEGQNVTLSCEQNLNHDAMYWYRQDPGQGLRLIYYSQIVNDFQKGDIAEGYSVSREKKESFPLTVTSAQKNPTAFYLCASSMARGKTEAFFGQGTRLTVV.

The rearrangement joins TRBV4-3 to TRBJ2-5; D remains unclear. V was clipped by 6 bases and J by 2 bases, with 16 bases between them. Germline V gene data show CDR1 as LGHNA and CDR2 as YSLEER. CDR3 length: 15 amino acids. The CDR3 loop reads CASSRLLALQETQYF. CDR3 sequence (DNA): TGCGCCAGCAGTCGACTTCTGGCCCTACAAGAGACCCAGTACTTC.

V gene TRBV28 combines with J gene TRBJ2-1, with D tentatively TRBD2 (7 bases). This CDR3 is built from 16 residues. CDR1 and CDR2 from the germline V gene are MDHEN and SYDVKM. Trimming shortened V by 7 bases and J by 7 bases, and 23 bases separated the two germline ends. The chain's CDR3 is CASIPGEGQGSNEQFF. CDR3 coding DNA: TGTGCCAGCATTCCCGGGGAGGGGCAGGGGAGTAATGAGCAGTTCTTC.

The chain carries TRBV11-3 and TRBJ2-2; D ambiguous. V was pared by 5 bases and J by 5 bases, with 15 bases between. Germline CDR1 SGHNT, CDR2 YENEEA. The CDR3 is 15 residues long. CDR3 loop: CASSINGVGTGELFF. CDR3 nucleotide sequence: TGTGCCAGCAGCATAAATGGGGTGGGGACCGGGGAGCTGTTTTTT.

This rearrangement joins TRBV5-6 to TRBJ2-7; 11 bases line up with TRBD1. This CDR3 is built from 14 residues. Germline V CDR1 and CDR2: SGHDT, YYEEEE. J lost 6 bases, V lost 3 bases, and 5 bases had no gene match. The CDR3 bases are TGTGCCAGCAGCTCCGGGACAGGGGGTCCCGAGCAGTACTTC. The encoded protein is CASSSGTGGPEQYF. Full variable domain (remainder filled in from reference TRBV5-6 and TRBJ2-7): DAGVTQSPTHLIKTRGQQVTLRCSPKSGHDTVSWYQQALGQGPQFIFQYYEEEERQRGNFPDRFSGHQFPNYSSELNVNALLLGDSALYLCASSSGTGGPEQYFGPGTRLTVT.

CDR3 nucleotides: TGTGCCAGCAGCTTAAAGAGGCTAGCGGGAGTGGGAGAGACCCAGTACTTC. Its protein is CASSLKRLAGVGETQYF. The J gene is TRBJ2-5, the V gene TRBV7-6; TRBD2 agrees at 10 bases. This CDR3 spans 17 amino acids. J was trimmed by 4 bases and V by 2 bases; bases with no gene match: 10. CDR1 is SGHVS and CDR2 is FNYEAQ in the germline V gene.

The chain is built from TRBV15 and TRBJ1-1; TRBD1 aligns across 11 bases. V trimming: 3 bases; J trimming: 7 bases; junction bases outside the gene matches: 4. Germline V gene lookup returns CDR1 LNHNV and CDR2 YYDKDF (reference sequence). CDR3 length equals 14 residues. DNA for the CDR3: TGTGCCACCAGCAGGGGACAGGGGGAGGGTGAAGCTTTCTTT. Residues: CATSRGQGEGEAFF.

The J gene is TRBJ2-3, the V gene TRBV9; D is unresolved. V was cut by 0 bases and J by 2 bases, with 13 bases left in between. The CDR3 has 16 amino acids. CDR1 and CDR2 from the germline V gene are SGDLS and YYNGEE. The chain's CDR3 is CASSVVPSPFTDTQYF. For the CDR3, the DNA is TGTGCCAGCAGCGTAGTCCCGTCACCATTCACAGATACGCAGTATTTT.

The chain couples TRBV4-1 to TRBJ1-5; 7 positions agree with TRBD1. The CDR3 consists of 16 residues. The V gene end was trimmed by 3 bases and the J gene end by 7 bases; junction bases not matched to a gene: 12. The germline V gene has CDR1 MGHRA and CDR2 YSYEKL. The CDR3 protein is CASSHIKTGAVQPQHF. Here the CDR3 DNA reads TGCGCCAGCAGCCATATAAAAACAGGGGCCGTACAGCCCCAGCATTTT.

The chain couples TRBV4-1 to TRBJ2-7, with D tentatively TRBD2 (6 bases). In germline, CDR1 is MGHRA, CDR2 YSYEKL. Trimming took off 1 base at V and 6 bases at J, with 13 bases between the two ends. The CDR3 is 14 amino acids. CDR3 amino acids: CASSQGAGSGEQYF. CDR3 nucleotide sequence: TGCGCCAGCAGCCAAGGCGCGGGAAGCGGCGAGCAGTACTTC.

The chain combines TRBV4-2 with TRBJ2-5; D is undetermined. The CDR3 has 11 residues. V lost 5 bases and J lost 2, with 3 bases in between. Germline CDR1 LGHNA, CDR2 YNFKEQ. The CDR3 sequence is CASSYQETQYF. The CDR3 DNA follows: TGTGCCAGCAGCTATCAAGAGACCCAGTACTTC.

V is TRBV27 and J is TRBJ2-7; maybe TRBD1 (5 bases). Germline values: CDR1 MNHEY, CDR2 SMNVEV (reference sequence). This CDR3 spans 13 amino acids. Between the trimmed V and J ends, which lost 2 bases and 6 bases, there was a span of 11 bases. In DNA form, the CDR3 reads TGTGCCAGCAGTTTAGGGGCGACGTTCGAGCAGTACTTC. This encodes CASSLGATFEQYF.

This clone was recorded a few times. The chain is built from TRBV27 and TRBJ2-5; 13 bases map to TRBD2. Germline CDR1 and CDR2: MNHEY and SMNVEV (reference sequence). V shed 5 bases, J shed 3 bases, and the junction held 3 bases outside the gene matches. This CDR3 has 15 residues. For the CDR3, the DNA is TGTGCCAGCAGTCCCGGGACTAGCGGGAAAGAGACCCAGTACTTC. The encoded protein is CASSPGTSGKETQYF.

The rearrangement uses TRBV6-1 and TRBJ2-3, with a weak D call TRBD2 (6 bases). Germline CDR1 reads MNHNS; CDR2 reads SASEGT. V was pared by 10 bases and J by 4 bases, with 21 bases between. CDR3 length equals 15 residues. The CDR3 reads CATLPAGNRADTQYF. The CDR3 DNA reads as TGTGCCACTCTTCCCGCGGGGAATAGGGCAGATACGCAGTATTTT.

V is TRBV10-3 and J is TRBJ1-2; 7 bases are a match to TRBD1. The CDR3 length is 13 residues. Looked up from germline, CDR1 is ENHRY and CDR2 is SYGVKD. V was pared by 10 bases and J by 0 bases, with 5 bases of the junction left unmatched. The CDR3 DNA reads TGTGCCAGCCAGGACAGGTCTAACTATGGCTACACCTTC. This codes for CASQDRSNYGYTF.

V and J are TRBV28 and TRBJ1-1; D remains ambiguous. The CDR3 contains 13 residues. V lost 6 bases, J lost 1 base, and 9 bases lay in between. Germline CDR1 reads MDHEN; CDR2 reads SYDVKM. The CDR3 reads CASSPHKNTEAFF. The CDR3 nucleotides are TGTGCCAGCAGCCCCCACAAGAACACTGAAGCTTTCTTT.

The V gene is TRBV27, the J gene TRBJ2-7, with D perhaps assigned TRBD1 or TRBD2 (5 bases each). The CDR3 runs 15 residues. V dropped 4 bases and J dropped 5 bases, with 18 bases sitting between them. Germline-derived CDR1 and CDR2 are MNHEY and SMNVEV (reference sequence). CDR3 DNA: TGTGCCAGCAGTTCCAACCGGGACGGCCCACACGAGCAGTACTTC. Translating it yields CASSSNRDGPHEQYF.